What follows describes a single T cell receptor beta chain. Its antigen remains unknown. This sample is drawn from a study of cytomegalovirus exposure and HLA in healthy donors. Broader study findings: Prior analysis indicated that the majority of TCR beta V segments exhibited productivity approximately 87% or approximately 30% of the time. Association with HLA alleles at 0.05 false discovery rate was found for 16,951 TCR beta sequences in a later analysis. A later analysis reportedly identified an Asian-associated ancestry cluster as carrying fewer N-insertions than the approximately 670-donor mean. Cytomegalovirus association was listed for around 170 TCR beta chains.

V lost 1 base to trimming and J lost 13 bases, with 8 bases between them. Germline CDR1 is SQVTM and CDR2 is ANQGSEA. The CDR3 has 10 amino acids. Primers: 60 Vbeta forward and 13 Jbeta reverse. Libraries were prepared by immunoSEQ multiplex PCR; TCRdb keeps only in-frame clonotypes and omits some of them. The data hold about 100,000 clones, with 60% to 80% observed a single time. The sequence was collected from a woman younger than 35 in good health and CMV-seropositive. The sequenced sample was PBMCs. The rearrangement joins TRBV29-1 to TRBJ2-1; D is undetermined. CDR3 nucleotide sequence: TGCAGCGTTGAAGCTGTACAACAGTTCTTC. Protein sequence: CSVEAVQQFF.